The T cell receptor beta chain under discussion was sequenced for a study of cytomegalovirus exposure and HLA in healthy donors. Overall study context: Of roughly 360 genotyped donors, around 86% grouped in the Caucasian-associated ancestry cluster. Study results and limitations: Both high specificity and high sensitivity reportedly marked the classifier's diagnosis of cytomegalovirus status. Overall, about 160 TCR beta chains were annotated as cytomegalovirus-associated. In a later analysis, specific HLA alleles were associated with more than 15,000 TCR beta sequences at a 0.05 false discovery rate.

Trimming pared 2 bases from V and 0 bases from J, leaving 7 bases between. The CDR3 consists of 14 residues. Germline assignment: CDR1 SNHLY and CDR2 FYNNEI. On this clone itself: Its matching antigen is unknown.

The primer mix had 60 Vbeta and 13 Jbeta primers. Using immunoSEQ multiplex PCR, the repertoire was profiled, and TCRdb retains in-frame clones only, with some absent. The table includes about 150,000 clones, roughly 80% detected once. This receptor was taken from a woman aged 35 to 49 in good health and CMV-seronegative. Sequencing was done on a sample of PBMCs. The chain has TRBV2 and TRBJ1-1; no clear D gene. The CDR3 sequence is CASSEHSMNTEAFF. In nucleotides, the CDR3 is TGTGCCAGCAGTGAACACTCCATGAACACTGAAGCTTTCTTT.